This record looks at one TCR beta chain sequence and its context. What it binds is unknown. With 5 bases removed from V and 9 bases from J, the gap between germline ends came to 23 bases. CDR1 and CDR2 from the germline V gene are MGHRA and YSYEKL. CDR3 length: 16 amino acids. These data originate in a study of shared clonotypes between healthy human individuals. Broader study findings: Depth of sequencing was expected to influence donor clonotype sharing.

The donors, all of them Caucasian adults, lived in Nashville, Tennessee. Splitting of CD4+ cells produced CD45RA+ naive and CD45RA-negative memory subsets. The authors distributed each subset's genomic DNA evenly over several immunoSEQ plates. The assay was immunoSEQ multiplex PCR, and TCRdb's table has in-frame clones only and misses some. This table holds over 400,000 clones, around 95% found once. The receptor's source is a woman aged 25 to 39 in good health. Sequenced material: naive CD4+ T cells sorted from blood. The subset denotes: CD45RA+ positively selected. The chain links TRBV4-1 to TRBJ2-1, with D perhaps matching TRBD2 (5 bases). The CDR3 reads CASSKPFGLGSAEQFF. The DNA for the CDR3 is TGCGCCAGCAGCAAACCCTTTGGACTGGGGTCCGCTGAGCAGTTCTTC.